Detailed here is one TCR beta chain. V was cut by 1 base and J by 3 bases, with 18 bases left in between. Germline V CDR1 and CDR2: SGHDT, YYEEEE. CDR3 length equals 17 residues. The data are from a study of CD8 T cells in Susac syndrome. About 0.5 to 1 ug RNA was reverse transcribed with random hexamers. The immunoSEQ assay covered 54 Vbeta and 13 Jbeta segments for CDR3. TCRdb fed the immunoSEQ multiplex PCR reads into MiXCR, producing one record per CDR3 protein. The sample lists 150,000 to 200,000 distinct CDR3 sequences, about 93% seen once, with just over 0.13% in the top ten. Sequencing of TCR beta covered CD8+ and CD4+ T cells obtained from blood. Age- and sex-matched healthy donors served as the control group. Negative isolation was used for CD8+ and CD4+ T cells, and FACS enrichment was applied to TEMRA cells.

This chain uses TRBV5-6 with TRBJ2-3, with D perhaps TRBD1 (7 bases). The receptor comes from a human donor in good health. The sequenced material came from CD4+ T cells from PBMCs. Here the CDR3 DNA reads TGTGCCAGCAGCTTGCTGGGAAACAGGGGAGGTACAGATACGCAGTATTTT. Its translation: CASSLLGNRGGTDTQYF.